The 21 T cell receptor beta chains below come from one sample, sequenced in a study of human T cells and chemical hapten exposure. Time point given: patch test 2, 6 weeks after DPC sensitization. Treatment here: therapeutic diphenylcyclopropenone sensitization with weekly scalp DPC. TCRdb reprocessed the RACE reads with MiXCR, giving one entry per CDR3 protein. The table has about 380,000 distinct CDR3 sequences, under 6.5% seen once; the top ten hold less than 6.5%. This specimen consisted of whole blood, obtained in connection with sensitization to the hapten diphenylcyclopropenone (DPC). The receptors were sampled from a woman aged 18-30 years with alopecia areata. Some clones in this sample may be carry-over from other donors' samples.

This clonotype came up a few times. This chain uses TRBV20-1 with TRBJ1-6, with D possibly matching TRBD1 (5 bases). With 1 base removed from V and 6 bases from J, the gap between germline ends came to 10 bases. Germline lookup yields CDR1 DFQATT and CDR2 SNEGSKA (reference sequence). The CDR3 totals 14 residues. As DNA, the CDR3 is TGCAGTGCTAGAGGGGGGGTACCTAATTCACCCCTCCACTTT. Translated, it gives CSARGGVPNSPLHF.

The chain is built from TRBV4-2 and TRBJ1-5; TRBD1 agrees at 10 bases. Germline values: CDR1 LGHNA, CDR2 YNFKEQ. This CDR3 region has 16 residues. Trimming cost V 4 bases and J 4 bases; bases outside gene matches: 7. The CDR3 coding sequence is TGTGCCAGCAGCCTTGTAAGGGACAGGGGAAATCAGCCCCAGCATTTT. It codes for CASSLVRDRGNQPQHF.

In nucleotides, the CDR3 is TGTGCCAGCAGCTTTACCCCCACCGGAGGGCTGTTTTTT. It encodes CASSFTPTGGLFF. The rearrangement uses TRBV7-8 and TRBJ1-4, with no clear D. CDR1 and CDR2 (germline): SGHVS, FQNEAQ. V was shortened by 3 bases and J by 14 bases, with 16 bases between the two germline ends. This CDR3 has 13 residues.

The V call is TRBV5-4, the J call TRBJ2-1; D possibly corresponds to TRBD1 (6 bases). V gave up 5 bases and J gave up 3 bases, with 12 bases separating them. Germline V lookup: CDR1 SGHNT, CDR2 YYREEE (reference sequence). The CDR3 length is 14 residues. CDR3 loop: CASSPQGNYNEQFF. Here the CDR3 DNA reads TGTGCCAGCAGTCCCCAGGGGAACTACAATGAGCAGTTCTTC.

The rearrangement uses TRBV5-1 and TRBJ2-3; 13 bases align to TRBD2. From germline, CDR1 is SGHRS and CDR2 YFSETQ. V dropped 2 bases and J dropped 3; count of bases not matched to a gene: 15. The CDR3 has 20 amino acids. CDR3 in amino acids: CASSFPAGQGLAGMTDTQYF. CDR3 DNA sequence: TGCGCCAGCAGCTTCCCAGCGGGACAGGGACTAGCGGGGATGACAGATACGCAGTATTTT.

This clonotype came up many times. This chain connects TRBV5-8 to TRBJ2-1; the match to TRBD1 covers 8 bases. V shed 2 bases and J 6 bases; nucleotides not matched to a gene: 10. The CDR3 covers 16 residues. Looked up from germline, CDR1 is SGHTS and CDR2 is YDEGEE. The CDR3 here is CASSLGVWTGSNEQFF. CDR3 bases: TGTGCCAGCAGCTTAGGGGTTTGGACAGGGTCCAATGAGCAGTTCTTC.

This clonotype appeared a few times. This chain joins TRBV12-3 or TRBV12-4 and TRBJ2-7; a weak D match, TRBD1 (6 bases). Trimming removed 5 bases at V and 6 bases at J, with 11 bases between. The CDR3 has 12 amino acids. For the CDR3, the DNA is TGTGCCAGCAGTCGCCAGGGGTTCGAGCAGTACTTC. It yields the protein CASSRQGFEQYF.

This clonotype was seen more than once but under ten times. This chain connects TRBV9 to TRBJ1-4, with no clear D. The CDR3 is 15 residues long. Deletions cut 1 base from V and 0 bases from J, with 7 bases between. Germline CDR1 SGDLS, CDR2 YYNGEE. Written as DNA, the CDR3 is TGTGCCAGCAGCGTATACGGCGCAACTAATGAAAAACTGTTTTTT. Translated, it gives CASSVYGATNEKLFF.

This clonotype came up many times. The chain is built from TRBV6-1 and TRBJ1-5, with 8 bases that match TRBD1. J lost 0 bases, V lost 5 bases, and 12 bases had no gene match. This CDR3 has 18 amino acids. Germline loops: CDR1 MNHNS, CDR2 SASEGT. The CDR3, as DNA: TGTGCCAGCAGTCCCCGGACAGGGTCTACCTATAGCAATCAGCCCCAGCATTTT. Protein sequence: CASSPRTGSTYSNQPQHF.

This clonotype was detected only a few times. The chain employs TRBV4-2 and TRBJ1-5, with 7 nucleotides matching TRBD1. The germline V gene encodes CDR1 LGHNA and CDR2 YNFKEQ. CDR3 length: 21 residues. With V trimmed by 0 bases and J by 1 base, 18 bases remained unmatched. The CDR3, as DNA: TGTGCCAGCAGCCAAGAAAGAGGGGGAGACAGGGCCCGGGGGAGCAATCAGCCCCAGCATTTT. Amino acids: CASSQERGGDRARGSNQPQHF.

This clonotype was seen many times. The rearrangement joins TRBV28 to TRBJ1-2, with D possibly being TRBD1 (5 bases). The germline V gene has CDR1 MDHEN and CDR2 SYDVKM. CDR3 size: 14 residues. Trimming left V 7 bases short and J 7 bases short, with 19 bases between. CDR3 nucleotides: TGTGCCAGCATGGGGACGGGGTCGCTGGGTGGCTACACCTTC. Translating gives CASMGTGSLGGYTF.

The CDR3 loop reads CASSQDSTGGDGYTF. The CDR3 bases are TGTGCCAGCAGCCAAGATTCGACAGGGGGAGATGGCTACACCTTC. This rearrangement joins TRBV3-1 to TRBJ1-2; 9 bases align to TRBD1. The V segment lost 0 bases and the J segment 6 bases; nucleotides outside the gene matches: 5. This CDR3 has 15 amino acids. Germline-derived CDR1 and CDR2 are LGHDT and YNNKEL (reference sequence). Based on the CDR3 plus reference TRBV3-1 and TRBJ1-2, the full variable domain is DTAVSQTPKYLVTQMGNDKSIKCEQNLGHDTMYWYKQDSKKFLKIMFSYNNKELIINETVPNRFSPKSPDKAHLNLHINSLELGDSAVYFCASSQDSTGGDGYTFGSGTRLTVV.

This clonotype was seen ten or more times. The rearrangement uses TRBV5-5 and TRBJ1-5; possible D gene TRBD1, 6 bases. Deletions cut 4 bases from V and 7 bases from J, with 12 bases between. The germline V gene has CDR1 SGHKS and CDR2 YYEKEE (reference sequence). The CDR3 is 13 amino acids. This chain's CDR3 is CASSRQEGQPQHF. Written as DNA, the CDR3 is TGTGCCAGCAGCCGACAGGAGGGGCAGCCCCAGCATTTT. The whole variable domain, filled in from reference TRBV5-5 and TRBJ1-5, reads DAGVTQSPTHLIKTRGQQVTLRCSPISGHKSVSWYQQVLGQGPQFIFQYYEKEERGRGNFPDRFSARQFPNYSSELNVNALLLGDSALYLCASSRQEGQPQHFGDGTRLSIL.

This clonotype has at least ten counts. V usage is TRBV29-1 and J usage is TRBJ1-2, with D uncertain. The V gene's germline CDR1 is SQVTM and CDR2 ANQGSEA. The CDR3 spans 15 residues. The V end lost 6 bases, the J end lost 1 base, and 18 bases lay between the germline ends. The CDR3 protein is CSVWTASGINYGYTF. CDR3 nucleotides: TGCAGCGTATGGACGGCGTCGGGGATTAACTATGGCTACACCTTC. Full variable domain (missing parts from reference TRBV29-1 and TRBJ1-2): SAVISQKPSRDICQRGTSLTIQCQVDSQVTMMFWYRQQPGQSLTLIATANQGSEATYESGFVIDKFPISRPNLTFSTLTVSNMSPEDSSIYLCSVWTASGINYGYTFGSGTRLTVV.

The sample holds many counts of this clonotype. The chain employs TRBV29-1 and TRBJ1-2; D is undetermined. Trimming left V 7 bases short and J 6 bases short, with 9 bases between. The CDR3 loop spans 10 amino acids. The V gene's germline CDR1 is SQVTM and CDR2 ANQGSEA. CDR3 amino acids: CSGGLDGYTF. CDR3 DNA sequence: TGCAGCGGTGGATTGGATGGCTACACCTTC.

This clonotype showed up many times. V and J are TRBV7-2 and TRBJ2-3, with D hard to call. CDR1 and CDR2 from the germline V gene are SGHTA and FQGNSA. The CDR3 extends over 14 amino acids. V gave up 2 bases and J gave up 4 bases, with 10 bases separating them. CDR3 residues: CASSLNSLSDTQYF. CDR3 in DNA: TGTGCCAGCAGCTTAAACAGCCTTTCAGATACGCAGTATTTT.

This clonotype has ten or more counts. The V call is TRBV20-1, the J call TRBJ2-6, with D perhaps matching TRBD1 (5 bases). Trimming removed 2 bases from V and 0 bases from J, with 17 bases in between. This CDR3 is 18 amino acids long. Per the germline V gene, CDR1 is DFQATT and CDR2 is SNEGSKA (reference sequence). The CDR3 coding sequence is TGCAGTGCTAGACCTCAGGGTGTTAAGCTCTCTGGGGCCAACGTCCTGACTTTC. Translated: CSARPQGVKLSGANVLTF.

The chain uses TRBV7-2 and TRBJ2-6; 9 bases map to TRBD1. There are 18 residues in the CDR3. Per the germline V gene, CDR1 is SGHTA and CDR2 is FQGNSA. With 2 bases clipped from V and 3 bases from J, the junction kept 8 bases outside the gene matches. The DNA for the CDR3 is TGTGCCAGCAGCTTATTTTGGGACAGGGCTAGTGGGGCCAACGTCCTGACTTTC. Protein: CASSLFWDRASGANVLTF.

This clonotype was counted ten times or more. This rearrangement joins TRBV7-9 to TRBJ2-5; TRBD1 matches at 12 bases. Germline V lookup: CDR1 SEHNR, CDR2 FQNEAQ (reference sequence). This CDR3 has 16 residues. J was trimmed by 4 bases and V by 4 bases; bases with no gene match: 7. The CDR3 sequence: CASSSYGTGGGETQYF. CDR3 bases: TGTGCCAGCAGCTCATACGGGACAGGGGGCGGAGAGACCCAGTACTTC.

The V and J genes are TRBV6-5 and TRBJ2-3, with D perhaps being TRBD1 or TRBD2 (5 bases each). The CDR3 has 13 residues. Per germline, CDR1 MNHEY and CDR2 SVGAGI. The CDR3 coding sequence is TGTGCTATCCGGGGCACTAGCACAGATACGCAGTATTTT. Protein product: CAIRGTSTDTQYF.

A few counts support this clonotype. CDR3 amino acids: CASGLWTSGSTDTQYF. DNA for the CDR3: TGTGCTAGTGGTTTATGGACTAGCGGGAGCACAGATACGCAGTATTTT. The chain links TRBV12-5 to TRBJ2-3; 11 bases match TRBD2. Trimming took 3 bases from V and 0 from J; bases not matched to a gene: 2. CDR1 is LGHNT, CDR2 FRNRAP, per germline. The CDR3 loop spans 16 amino acids.